At least ten counts were recorded for the clone carrying this TCR beta chain. The data derive from a study of T-cell reconstitution after alpha-beta-depleted transplantation in children. The authors prepared the TCRbeta library with unique molecular identifiers. TCRdb used MiXCR to reprocess the PCR reads, holding one entry per CDR3 protein. The sample includes 200,000 to 250,000 distinct CDR3 sequences, 9.7% of them seen just once. The junction had 9 bases not matched to a gene; V was cut back by 5 bases and J by 9 bases. This CDR3 is 14 amino acids long. Germline V gene data show CDR1 as SEHNR and CDR2 as FQNEAQ (reference sequence).

The source was PBMCs from the stem cell graft donor, collected from the stem cell graft. This sequence originates from a human donor who donated a stem cell graft to a child with SCID. The chain couples TRBV7-9 to TRBJ1-2; 10 bases are shared with TRBD1. CDR3 nucleotides: TGTGCCAGCAGCGCCCGGGACAGGGGTTGGAGCTACACCTTC. This gives the protein CASSARDRGWSYTF.